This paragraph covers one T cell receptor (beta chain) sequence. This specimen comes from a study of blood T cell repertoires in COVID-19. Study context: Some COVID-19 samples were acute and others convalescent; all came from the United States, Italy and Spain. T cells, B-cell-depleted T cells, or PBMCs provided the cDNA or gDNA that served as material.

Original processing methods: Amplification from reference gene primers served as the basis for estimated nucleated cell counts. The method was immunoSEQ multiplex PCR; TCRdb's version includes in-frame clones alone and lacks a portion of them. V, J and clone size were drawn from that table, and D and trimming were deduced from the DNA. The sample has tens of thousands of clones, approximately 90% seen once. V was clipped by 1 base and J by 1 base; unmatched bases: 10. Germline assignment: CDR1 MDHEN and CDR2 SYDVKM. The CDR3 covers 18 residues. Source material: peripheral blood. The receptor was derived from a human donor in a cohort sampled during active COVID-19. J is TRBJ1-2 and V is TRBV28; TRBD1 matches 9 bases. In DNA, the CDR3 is TGTGCCAGCAGTTTATCTCCGGGGGGGACAGGGTTTAACTATGGCTACACCTTC. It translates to CASSLSPGGTGFNYGYTF.